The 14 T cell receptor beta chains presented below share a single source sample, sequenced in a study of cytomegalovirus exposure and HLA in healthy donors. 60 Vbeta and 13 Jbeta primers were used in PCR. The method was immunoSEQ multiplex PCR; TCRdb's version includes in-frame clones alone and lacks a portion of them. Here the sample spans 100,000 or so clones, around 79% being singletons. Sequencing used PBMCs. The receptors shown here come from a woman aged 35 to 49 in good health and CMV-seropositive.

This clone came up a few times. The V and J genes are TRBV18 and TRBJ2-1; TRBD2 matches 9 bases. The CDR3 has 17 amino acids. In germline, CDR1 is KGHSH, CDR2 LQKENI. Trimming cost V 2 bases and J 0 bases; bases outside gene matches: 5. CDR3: CASSPGLALSSYNEQFF. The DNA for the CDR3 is TGTGCCAGCTCACCAGGACTAGCGCTTAGCTCCTACAATGAGCAGTTCTTC.

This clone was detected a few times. CDR3: CASSLGGQPEAFF. As DNA, the CDR3 is TGTGCCAGCAGCTTAGGGGGACAGCCTGAAGCTTTCTTT. The rearrangement links TRBV6-5 to TRBJ1-1; the match to TRBD1 covers 7 bases. There are 13 residues in the CDR3. Germline V gives CDR1 MNHEY, CDR2 SVGAGI. J was trimmed by 6 bases and V by 6 bases; bases with no gene match: 7.

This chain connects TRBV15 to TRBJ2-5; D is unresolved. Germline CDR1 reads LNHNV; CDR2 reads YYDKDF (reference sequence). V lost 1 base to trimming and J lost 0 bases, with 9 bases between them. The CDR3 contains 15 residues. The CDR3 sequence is CATSRGLEYQETQYF. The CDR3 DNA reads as TGTGCCACCAGCAGAGGACTTGAGTACCAAGAGACCCAGTACTTC.

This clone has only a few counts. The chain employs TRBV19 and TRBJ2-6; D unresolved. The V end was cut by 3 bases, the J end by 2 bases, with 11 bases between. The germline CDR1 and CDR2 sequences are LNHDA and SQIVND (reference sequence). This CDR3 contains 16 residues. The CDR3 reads CASSMGVGTGANVLTF. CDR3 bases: TGTGCCAGTAGTATGGGCGTGGGCACTGGGGCCAACGTCCTGACTTTC.

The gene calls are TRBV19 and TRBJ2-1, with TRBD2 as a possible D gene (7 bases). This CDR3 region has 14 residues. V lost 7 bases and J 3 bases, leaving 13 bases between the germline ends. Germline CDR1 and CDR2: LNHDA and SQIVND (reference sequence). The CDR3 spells CASNAGAGYNEQFF. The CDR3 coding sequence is TGTGCCAGTAATGCGGGGGCCGGCTACAATGAGCAGTTCTTC.

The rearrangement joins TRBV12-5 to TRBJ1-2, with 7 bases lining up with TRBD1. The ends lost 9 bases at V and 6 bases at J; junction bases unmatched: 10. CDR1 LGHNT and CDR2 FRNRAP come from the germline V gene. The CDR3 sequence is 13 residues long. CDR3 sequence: CASPSGGLNGYTF. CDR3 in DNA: TGTGCTAGCCCCTCAGGGGGTTTGAATGGCTACACCTTC.

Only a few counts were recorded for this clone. The CDR3: CASSQEVGRGDEQYF. DNA of the CDR3: TGCGCCAGCAGCCAAGAAGTCGGGAGAGGCGACGAGCAGTACTTC. The chain combines TRBV4-1 with TRBJ2-7; perhaps TRBD2 as D (6 bases). This CDR3 contains 15 residues. With 0 bases removed from V and 5 bases from J, the gap between germline ends came to 14 bases. Germline V lookup: CDR1 MGHRA, CDR2 YSYEKL.

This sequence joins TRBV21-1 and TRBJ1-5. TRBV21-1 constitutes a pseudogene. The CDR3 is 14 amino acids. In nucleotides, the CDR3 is TGTGCCAGCACGCGTGGTCATAGCAATCAGCCCCAGCATTTT. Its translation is CASTRGHSNQPQHF.

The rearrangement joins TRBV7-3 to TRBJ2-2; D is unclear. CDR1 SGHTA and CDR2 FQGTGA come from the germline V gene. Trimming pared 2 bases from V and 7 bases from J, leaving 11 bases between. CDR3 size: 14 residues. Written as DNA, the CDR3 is TGTGCCAGCAGCTTAGTCGTTTTCGGCGGGGAGCTGTTTTTT. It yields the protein CASSLVVFGGELFF.

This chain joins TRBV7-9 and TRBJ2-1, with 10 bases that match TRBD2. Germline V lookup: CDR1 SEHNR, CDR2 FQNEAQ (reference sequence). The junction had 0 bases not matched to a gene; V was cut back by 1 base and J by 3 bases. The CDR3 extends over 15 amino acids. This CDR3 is CASSLVAGGYNEQFF. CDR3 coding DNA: TGTGCCAGCAGCTTAGTAGCGGGAGGCTACAATGAGCAGTTCTTC.

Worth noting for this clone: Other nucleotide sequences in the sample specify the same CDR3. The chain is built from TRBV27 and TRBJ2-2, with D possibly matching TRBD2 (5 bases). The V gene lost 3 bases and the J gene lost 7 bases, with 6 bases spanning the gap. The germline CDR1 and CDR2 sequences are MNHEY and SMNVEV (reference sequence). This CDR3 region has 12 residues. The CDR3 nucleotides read TGTGCCAGCAGTTTGGCGGGCGGGGAGCTGTTTTTT. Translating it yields CASSLAGGELFF.

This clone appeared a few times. CDR3 residues: CASSERVDNEKLFF. CDR3 bases: TGCGCCAGCAGCGAAAGAGTCGATAATGAAAAACTGTTTTTT. The V gene is TRBV5-1, the J gene TRBJ1-4; D gene ambiguous. Per the germline V gene, CDR1 is SGHRS and CDR2 is YFSETQ. V lost 4 bases and J 4 bases, leaving 11 bases between the germline ends. CDR3 size: 14 residues.

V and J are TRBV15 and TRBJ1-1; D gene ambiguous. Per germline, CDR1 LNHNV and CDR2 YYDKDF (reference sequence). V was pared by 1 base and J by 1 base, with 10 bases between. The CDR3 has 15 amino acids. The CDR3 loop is CATSRGRAGNTEAFF. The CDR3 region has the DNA TGTGCCACCAGCAGAGGTAGGGCGGGGAACACTGAAGCTTTCTTT.

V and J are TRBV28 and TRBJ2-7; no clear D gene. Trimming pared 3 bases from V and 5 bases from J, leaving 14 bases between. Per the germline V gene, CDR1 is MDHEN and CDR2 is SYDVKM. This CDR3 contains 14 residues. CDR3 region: CASSFNKVLDEQYF. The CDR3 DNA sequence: TGTGCCAGCAGTTTTAACAAGGTCCTAGACGAGCAGTACTTC.